The present TCR beta chain was sequenced within a study of blood T cell repertoires in COVID-19. The CDR3 is made up of 13 amino acids. Germline V CDR1 and CDR2: SGHTA, FQGNSA. The V end was cut by 6 bases, the J end by 3 bases, with 8 bases between. The assay was immunoSEQ multiplex PCR, and TCRdb's table has in-frame clones only and misses some. The sample has about 140,000 clones, around nine tenths seen once. The chain carries TRBV7-2 and TRBJ1-4; maybe TRBD1 (5 bases). Sequencing input: peripheral blood. This TCR was recovered from a human donor in a cohort sampled during active COVID-19. In nucleotides, the CDR3 is TGTGCCAGCAGGGCAGGGCCTAATGAAAAACTGTTTTTT. Translating gives CASRAGPNEKLFF.